This T cell receptor beta chain was observed in a study of blood T cell repertoires in COVID-19. Enrolled during active infection, Seattle patients were then followed longitudinally. How the authors handled the data: Estimates of nucleated cell counts were drawn from the amplification of reference gene primers. Sequencing used immunoSEQ multiplex PCR; TCRdb keeps in-frame clones, though not all of them. D and trimming come from the DNA, and the V and J calls and clone size come from that table. Among around 18,000 clones listed, over 75% were seen once. The CDR3 runs 14 residues. With 4 bases clipped from V and 1 base from J, the junction kept 4 bases outside the gene matches. Germline loops: CDR1 SGHRS, CDR2 YFSETQ.

The TCR was taken from a man between 65 and 80 years old with COVID-19, enrolled during active disease. The chain combines TRBV5-1 with TRBJ1-1; 7 bases are a match to TRBD1. Material: peripheral blood. The CDR3 sequence: CASSPTGRNTEAFF. In DNA form, the CDR3 reads TGCGCCAGCAGCCCGACAGGGCGGAACACTGAAGCTTTCTTT.